This T cell receptor beta chain appears in the sequencing data of a study of beta chain features in type 1 diabetes. Study at large: There was similarity between patients and healthy donors in age, gender and cell yields. Examination of sorted cells across all samples involved over 95 million cells.

Every isolated RNA sample was fully reverse transcribed, so sequencing captured expressed TCRB transcripts. Sequencing used immunoSEQ multiplex PCR; TCRdb keeps in-frame clones, though not all of them. The sample shows about 40,000 clones, 49% of them seen only once. Each of the sorted populations had a purity greater than 95%. From germline, CDR1 is ENHRY and CDR2 SYGVKD. The junction had 11 bases not matched to a gene; V was cut back by 3 bases and J by 4 bases. The CDR3 is 19 residues long. This TCR came from a young woman in good health. The sequencing input was central memory CD4+ T cells from blood. The V call is TRBV10-3, the J call TRBJ2-1; TRBD2 agrees at 14 bases. The DNA of the CDR3 is TGTGCCATCAGTGATTCCGGGACTAGCGGGAGATTGGGATACAATGAGCAGTTCTTC. Translating it yields CAISDSGTSGRLGYNEQFF.